The sequence of this TCR beta chain was determined in a study of graft-versus-host responses after intestinal transplantation. Study details: Grafts that recipients had were multivisceral, liver-intestinal, or isolated intestinal transplants. Findings and caveats of the study: GvH clones turned up in recipient marrow; some had shown up first in ileum or blood. Allografts from individuals with graft-donor T cell macrochimerism displayed high graft-versus-host to host-versus-graft clonal ratios.

Comment on this clone: Its specificity is not known.

Germline V gene sequence: CDR1 SGHTA, CDR2 FQGNSA. CDR3 length: 18 residues. V lost 2 bases and J lost 0; bases outside the gene matches: 8. The repertoire was sequenced with immunoSEQ multiplex PCR; TCRdb's copy has only in-frame clones and lacks some. Here the sample spans tens of thousands of clones, about 92% being singletons. The genes are TRBV7-2 and TRBJ2-7; TRBD2 aligns across 12 bases. The sequences come from PBMCs, collected approximately 260 days after intestinal transplant. The receptor was derived from a human patient who received an intestinal transplant, so some T cells may come from the graft donor. CDR3 DNA: TGTGCCAGCAGCTTAACGGGACTAGCGGGTTGGAGCTCCTACGAGCAGTACTTC. This gives the protein CASSLTGLAGWSSYEQYF.